This TCR beta chain was documented in a study of T cell responses to AZD1222 COVID-19 vaccine. For this clone: Its antigen is unidentified.

The table came from immunoSEQ multiplex PCR; TCRdb's copy has only in-frame clones and leaves some out. Among 100,000 to 150,000 clones, approximately 85% were seen once, and the ten largest hold almost 4.5%. The germline CDR1 and CDR2 sequences are LGHNT and FRNRAP. The CDR3 is 14 residues long. Between the trimmed V and J ends, which lost 5 bases and 0 bases, there was a span of 8 bases. Study-wide results and limits: Compared with day 0, the breadth and depth of the Spike-specific TCR repertoire rose significantly after two doses of AZD1222.

The chain combines TRBV12-5 with TRBJ1-5, with D unresolved. The source material was peripheral blood, sampled 28 days after the second AZD1222 dose. The clonotype originates from an adult who received the AZD1222 COVID-19 vaccine. This chain's CDR3 is CASGPGYSNQPQHF. In DNA form, the CDR3 reads TGTGCTAGTGGTCCCGGGTATAGCAATCAGCCCCAGCATTTT.